One sample yielded the 2 T cell receptor beta chains listed below, sequenced in a study of OX40 agonist ivuxolimab in advanced cancers. Profiled with immunoSEQ multiplex PCR; TCRdb holds only in-frame clones, not every one. Counted here are roughly 76,000 clones, 85% to 95% occurring once; the ten biggest clones make up 5% to 6.5%. The source material was CD4+ or CD8+ T cells sorted from blood, sampled in a trial of the OX40 agonist ivuxolimab. The receptors were gathered from an adult with an advanced solid tumor such as melanoma, head and neck, liver or kidney cancer.

CDR3 nucleotide sequence: TGTGCCAGCAGCCACCTTACAGTAAGCTCCTACAATGAGCAGTTCTTC. This gives the protein CASSHLTVSSYNEQFF. The chain links TRBV7-6 to TRBJ2-1; D unresolved. CDR1 is SGHVS and CDR2 is FNYEAQ in the germline V gene. This CDR3 has 16 residues. V gave up 5 bases and J gave up 0 bases, with 14 bases separating them.

The chain carries TRBV27 and TRBJ2-2; D is possibly TRBD2 (6 bases). The CDR3 has 14 amino acids. Per the germline V gene, CDR1 is MNHEY and CDR2 is SMNVEV (reference sequence). The V end was cut by 2 bases, the J end by 4 bases, with 8 bases between. The CDR3 DNA is TGTGCCAGCAGTTTAACGGGAGTCACCGGGGAGCTGTTTTTT. Protein product: CASSLTGVTGELFF.